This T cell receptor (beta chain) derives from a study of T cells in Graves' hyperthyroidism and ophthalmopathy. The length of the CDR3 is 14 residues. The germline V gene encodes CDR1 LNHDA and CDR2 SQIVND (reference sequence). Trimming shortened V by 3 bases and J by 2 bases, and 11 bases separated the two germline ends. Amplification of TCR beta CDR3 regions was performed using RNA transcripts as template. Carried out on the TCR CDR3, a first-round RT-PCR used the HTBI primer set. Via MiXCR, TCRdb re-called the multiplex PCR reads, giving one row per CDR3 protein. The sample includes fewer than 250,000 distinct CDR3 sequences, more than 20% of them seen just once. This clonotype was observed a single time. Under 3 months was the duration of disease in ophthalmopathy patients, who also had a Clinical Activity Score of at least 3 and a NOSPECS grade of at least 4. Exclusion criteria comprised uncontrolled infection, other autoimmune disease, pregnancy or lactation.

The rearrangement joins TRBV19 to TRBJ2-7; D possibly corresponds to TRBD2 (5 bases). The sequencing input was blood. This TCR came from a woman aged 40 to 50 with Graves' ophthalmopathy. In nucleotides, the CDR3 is TGTGCCAGTAGTATCGGTCAGCGGACCTACGAGCAGTACTTC. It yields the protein CASSIGQRTYEQYF.